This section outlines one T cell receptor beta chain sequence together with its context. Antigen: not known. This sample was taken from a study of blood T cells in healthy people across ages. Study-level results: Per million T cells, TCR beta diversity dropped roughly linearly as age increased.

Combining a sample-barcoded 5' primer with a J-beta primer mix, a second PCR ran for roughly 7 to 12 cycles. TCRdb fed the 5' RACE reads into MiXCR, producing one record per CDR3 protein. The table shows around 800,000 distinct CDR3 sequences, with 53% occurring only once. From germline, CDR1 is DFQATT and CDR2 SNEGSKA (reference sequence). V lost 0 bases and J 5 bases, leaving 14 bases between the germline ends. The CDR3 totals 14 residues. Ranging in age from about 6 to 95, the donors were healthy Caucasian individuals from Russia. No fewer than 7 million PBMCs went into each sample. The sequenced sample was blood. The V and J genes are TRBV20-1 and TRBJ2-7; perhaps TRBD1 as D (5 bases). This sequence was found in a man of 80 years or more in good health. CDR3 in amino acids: CSAREVGRANEQYF. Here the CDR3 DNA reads TGCAGTGCTAGAGAAGTTGGCAGGGCGAACGAGCAGTACTTC.